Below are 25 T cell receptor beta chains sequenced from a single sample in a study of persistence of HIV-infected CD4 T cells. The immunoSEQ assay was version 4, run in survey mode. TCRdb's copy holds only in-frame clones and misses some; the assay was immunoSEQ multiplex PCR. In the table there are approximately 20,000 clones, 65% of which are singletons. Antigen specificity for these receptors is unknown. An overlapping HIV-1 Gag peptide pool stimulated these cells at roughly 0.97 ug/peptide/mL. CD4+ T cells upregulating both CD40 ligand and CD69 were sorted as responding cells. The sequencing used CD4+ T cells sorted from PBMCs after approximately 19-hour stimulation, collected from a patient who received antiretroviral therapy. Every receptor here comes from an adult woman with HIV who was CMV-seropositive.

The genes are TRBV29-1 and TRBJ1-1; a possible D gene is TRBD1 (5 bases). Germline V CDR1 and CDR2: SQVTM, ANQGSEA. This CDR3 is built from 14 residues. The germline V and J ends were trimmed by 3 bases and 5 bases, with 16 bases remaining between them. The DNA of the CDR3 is TGCAGCGTTGATCCCCACGCAGGGAGAACTGAAGCTTTCTTT. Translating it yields CSVDPHAGRTEAFF.

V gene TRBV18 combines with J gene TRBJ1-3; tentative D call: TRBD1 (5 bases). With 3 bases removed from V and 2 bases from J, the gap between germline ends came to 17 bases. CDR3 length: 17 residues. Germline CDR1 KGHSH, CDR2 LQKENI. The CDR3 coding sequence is TGTGCCAGCTCACCCCGCCCCGGGACCAGGGCTGGAAACACCATATATTTT. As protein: CASSPRPGTRAGNTIYF.

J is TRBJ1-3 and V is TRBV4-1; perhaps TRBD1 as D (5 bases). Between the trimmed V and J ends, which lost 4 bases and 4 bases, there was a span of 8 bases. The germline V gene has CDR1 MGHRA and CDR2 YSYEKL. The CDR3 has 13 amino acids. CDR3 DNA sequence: TGCGCCAGCAGCCCCGGGGACGGAAACACCATATATTTT. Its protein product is CASSPGDGNTIYF.

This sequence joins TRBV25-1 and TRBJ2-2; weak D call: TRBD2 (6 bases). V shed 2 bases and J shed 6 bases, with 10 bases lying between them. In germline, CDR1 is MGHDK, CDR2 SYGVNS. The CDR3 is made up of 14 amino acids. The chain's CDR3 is CASSEVWEAGELFF. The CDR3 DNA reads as TGTGCCAGCAGTGAAGTCTGGGAGGCCGGGGAGCTGTTTTTT.

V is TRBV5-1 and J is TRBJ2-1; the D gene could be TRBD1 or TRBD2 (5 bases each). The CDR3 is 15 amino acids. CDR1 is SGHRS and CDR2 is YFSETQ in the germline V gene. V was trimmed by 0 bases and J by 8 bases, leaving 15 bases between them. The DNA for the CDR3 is TGCGCCAGCAGCTTGGTCGGGACCCATCCCGATGAGCAGTTCTTC. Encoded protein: CASSLVGTHPDEQFF.

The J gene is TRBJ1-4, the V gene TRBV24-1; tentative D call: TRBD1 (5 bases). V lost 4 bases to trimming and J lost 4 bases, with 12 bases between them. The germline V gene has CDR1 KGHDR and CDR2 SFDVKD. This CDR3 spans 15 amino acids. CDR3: CATSDPRDGNEKLFF. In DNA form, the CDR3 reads TGTGCCACCAGTGACCCCCGGGACGGTAATGAAAAACTGTTTTTT.

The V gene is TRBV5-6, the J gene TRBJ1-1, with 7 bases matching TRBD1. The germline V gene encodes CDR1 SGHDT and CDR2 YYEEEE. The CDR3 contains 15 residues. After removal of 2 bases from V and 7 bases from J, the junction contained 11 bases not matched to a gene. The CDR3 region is CASSFVDREEGEAFF. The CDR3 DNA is TGTGCCAGCAGCTTCGTTGACAGGGAGGAGGGTGAAGCTTTCTTT. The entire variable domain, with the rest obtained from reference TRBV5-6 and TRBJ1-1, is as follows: DAGVTQSPTHLIKTRGQQVTLRCSPKSGHDTVSWYQQALGQGPQFIFQYYEEEERQRGNFPDRFSGHQFPNYSSELNVNALLLGDSALYLCASSFVDREEGEAFFGQGTRLTVV.

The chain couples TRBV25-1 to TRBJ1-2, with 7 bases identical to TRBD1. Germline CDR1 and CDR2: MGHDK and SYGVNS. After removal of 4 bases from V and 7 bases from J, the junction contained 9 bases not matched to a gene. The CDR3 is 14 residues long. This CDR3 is CASSGTGSFGGYTF. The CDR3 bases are TGTGCCAGCAGTGGGACAGGATCCTTTGGTGGCTACACCTTC.

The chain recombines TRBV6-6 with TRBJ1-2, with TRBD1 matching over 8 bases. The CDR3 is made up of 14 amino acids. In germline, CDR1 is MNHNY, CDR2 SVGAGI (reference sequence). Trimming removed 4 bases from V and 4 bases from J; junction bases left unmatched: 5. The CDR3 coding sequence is TGTGCCAGCAGTTTCATCAGGGGGCCCTATGGCTACACCTTC. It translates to CASSFIRGPYGYTF.

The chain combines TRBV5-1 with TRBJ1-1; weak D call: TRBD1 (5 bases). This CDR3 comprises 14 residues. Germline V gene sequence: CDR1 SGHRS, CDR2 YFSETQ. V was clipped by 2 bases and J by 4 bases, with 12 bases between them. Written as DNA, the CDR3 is TGCGCCAGCAGCTTTCCGGGACGGAGCACTGAAGCTTTCTTT. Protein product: CASSFPGRSTEAFF. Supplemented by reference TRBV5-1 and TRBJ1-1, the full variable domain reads KAGVTQTPRYLIKTRGQQVTLSCSPISGHRSVSWYQQTPGQGLQFLFEYFSETQRNKGNFPGRFSGRQFSNSRSEMNVSTLELGDSALYLCASSFPGRSTEAFFGQGTRLTVV.

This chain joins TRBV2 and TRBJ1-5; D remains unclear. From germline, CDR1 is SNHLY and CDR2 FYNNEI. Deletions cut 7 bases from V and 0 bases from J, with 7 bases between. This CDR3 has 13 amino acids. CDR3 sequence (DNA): TGTGCCAGCAACCCTGTTAGCAATCAGCCCCAGCATTTT. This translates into CASNPVSNQPQHF.

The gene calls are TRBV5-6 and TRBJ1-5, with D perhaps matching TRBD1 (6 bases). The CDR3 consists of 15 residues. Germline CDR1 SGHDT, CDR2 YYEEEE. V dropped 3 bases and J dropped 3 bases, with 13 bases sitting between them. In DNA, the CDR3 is TGTGCCAGCAGCTCCGCAGGGGAATACAATCAGCCCCAGCATTTT. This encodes CASSSAGEYNQPQHF.

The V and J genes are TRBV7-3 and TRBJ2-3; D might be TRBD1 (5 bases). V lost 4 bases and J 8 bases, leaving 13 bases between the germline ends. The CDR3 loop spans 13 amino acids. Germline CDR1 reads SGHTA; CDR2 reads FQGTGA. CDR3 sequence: CASSSRASGTQYF. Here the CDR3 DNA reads TGTGCCAGCAGCTCCAGGGCCTCAGGTACGCAGTATTTT. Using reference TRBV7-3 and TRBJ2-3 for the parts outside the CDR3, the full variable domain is GAGVSQTPSNKVTEKGKYVELRCDPISGHTALYWYRQSLGQGPEFLIYFQGTGAADDSGLPNDRFFAVRPEGSVSTLKIQRTERGDSAVYLCASSSRASGTQYFGPGTRLTVL.

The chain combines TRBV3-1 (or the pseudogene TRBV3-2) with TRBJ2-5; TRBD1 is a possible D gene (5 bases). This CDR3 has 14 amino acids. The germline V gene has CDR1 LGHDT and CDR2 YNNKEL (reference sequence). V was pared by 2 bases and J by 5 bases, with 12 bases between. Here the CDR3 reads CASSQRRVGETQYF. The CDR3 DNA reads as TGTGCCAGCAGCCAACGCAGGGTTGGGGAGACCCAGTACTTC.

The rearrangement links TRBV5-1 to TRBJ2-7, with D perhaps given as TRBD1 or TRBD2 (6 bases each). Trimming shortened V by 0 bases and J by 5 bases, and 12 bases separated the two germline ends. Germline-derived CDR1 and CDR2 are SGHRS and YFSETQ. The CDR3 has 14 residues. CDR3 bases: TGCGCCAGCAGCTTGGATCGGGGGCACGACGAGCAGTACTTC. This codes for CASSLDRGHDEQYF.

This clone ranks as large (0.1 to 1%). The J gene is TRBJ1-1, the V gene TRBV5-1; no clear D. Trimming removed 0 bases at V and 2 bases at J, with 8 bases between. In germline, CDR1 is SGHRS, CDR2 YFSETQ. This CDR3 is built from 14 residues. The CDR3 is CASSLGTGNTEAFF. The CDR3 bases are TGCGCCAGCAGCTTGGGGACGGGAAACACTGAAGCTTTCTTT.

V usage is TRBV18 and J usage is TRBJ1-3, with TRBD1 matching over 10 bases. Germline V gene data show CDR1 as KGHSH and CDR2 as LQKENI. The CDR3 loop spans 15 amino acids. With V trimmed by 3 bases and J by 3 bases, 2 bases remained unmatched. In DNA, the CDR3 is TGTGCCAGCTCACCGACAGGGGGCTTTGGAAACACCATATATTTT. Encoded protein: CASSPTGGFGNTIYF.

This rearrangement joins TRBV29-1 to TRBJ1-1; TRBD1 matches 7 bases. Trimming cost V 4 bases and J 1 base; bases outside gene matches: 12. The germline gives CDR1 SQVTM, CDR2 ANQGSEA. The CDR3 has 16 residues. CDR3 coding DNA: TGCAGCGTTGCTCGGGGTACAGGGGTCACGAACACTGAAGCTTTCTTT. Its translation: CSVARGTGVTNTEAFF.

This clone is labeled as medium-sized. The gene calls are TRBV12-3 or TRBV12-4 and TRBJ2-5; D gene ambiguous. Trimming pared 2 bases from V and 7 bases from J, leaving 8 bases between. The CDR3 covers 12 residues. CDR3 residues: CASSLTAGTQYF. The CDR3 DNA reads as TGTGCCAGCAGTTTAACTGCCGGGACCCAGTACTTC.

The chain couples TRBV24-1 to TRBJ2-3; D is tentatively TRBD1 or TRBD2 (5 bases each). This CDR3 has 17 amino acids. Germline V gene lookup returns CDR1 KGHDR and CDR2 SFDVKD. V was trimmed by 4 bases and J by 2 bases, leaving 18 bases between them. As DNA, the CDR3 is TGTGCCACCAGTGAGGCGCCGGGACGGACCTACACAGATACGCAGTATTTT. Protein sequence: CATSEAPGRTYTDTQYF.

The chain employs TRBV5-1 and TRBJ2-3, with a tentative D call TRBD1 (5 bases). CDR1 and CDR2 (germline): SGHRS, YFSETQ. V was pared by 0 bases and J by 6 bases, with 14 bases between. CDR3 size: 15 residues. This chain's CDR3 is CASSLDRPNTDTQYF. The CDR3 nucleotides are TGCGCCAGCAGCTTGGACAGGCCCAACACGGATACGCAGTATTTT.

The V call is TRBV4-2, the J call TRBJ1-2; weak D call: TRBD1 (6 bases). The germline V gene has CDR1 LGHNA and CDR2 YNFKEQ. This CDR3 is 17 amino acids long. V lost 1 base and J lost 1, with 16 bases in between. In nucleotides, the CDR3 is TGTGCCAGCAGCCAAGTATCCACAGGGCAAATTAACTATGGCTACACCTTC. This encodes CASSQVSTGQINYGYTF.

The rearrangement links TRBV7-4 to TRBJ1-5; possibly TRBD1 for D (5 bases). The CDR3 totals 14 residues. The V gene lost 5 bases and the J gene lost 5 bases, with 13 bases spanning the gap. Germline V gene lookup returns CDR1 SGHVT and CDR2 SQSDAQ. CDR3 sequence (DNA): TGTGCCAGCAGCCCGCGACAGCTATATCAGCCCCAGCATTTT. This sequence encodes CASSPRQLYQPQHF.

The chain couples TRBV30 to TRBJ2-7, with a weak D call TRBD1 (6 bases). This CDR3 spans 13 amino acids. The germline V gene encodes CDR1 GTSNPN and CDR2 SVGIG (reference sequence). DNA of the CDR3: TGTGCAACCCAGGGACACTTTTCCTACGAGCAGTACGTC. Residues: CATQGHFSYEQYV.

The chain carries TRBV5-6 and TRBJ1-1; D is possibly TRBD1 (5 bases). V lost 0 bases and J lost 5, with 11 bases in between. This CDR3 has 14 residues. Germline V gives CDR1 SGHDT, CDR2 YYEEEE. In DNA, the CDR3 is TGTGCCAGCAGCTTGGGTTGGGGGTTGACTGAAGCTTTCTTT. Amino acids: CASSLGWGLTEAFF.